A single sample gave rise to the 18 T cell receptor beta chains below, sequenced in a study of blood T cell repertoires in COVID-19. Measured with immunoSEQ multiplex PCR; TCRdb has only the in-frame clones, and not every one. The profile shows more than 300,000 clones, 70% to 90% of them singletons. Sequenced sample: peripheral blood. These TCRs come from a woman younger than 45 with COVID-19, enrolled during active disease.

This sequence joins TRBV5-1 and TRBJ2-3; D ambiguous. V was pared by 2 bases and J by 6 bases, with 10 bases between. This CDR3 has 13 residues. The germline V gene has CDR1 SGHRS and CDR2 YFSETQ. CDR3 residues: CASSFYVEDTQYF. The CDR3, as DNA: TGCGCCAGCAGCTTTTACGTGGAGGATACGCAGTATTTT.

The rearrangement uses TRBV7-3 and TRBJ1-4; D is undetermined. This CDR3 is built from 13 residues. Trimming cost V 5 bases and J 9 bases, with 13 bases left between them. Germline CDR1 SGHTA, CDR2 FQGTGA. The CDR3 DNA reads as TGTGCCAGCAGCCCCGGGGTTGGTCAAAAACTGTTTTTT. It yields the protein CASSPGVGQKLFF. The variable domain in full, with the rest retrieved from reference TRBV7-3 and TRBJ1-4, is GAGVSQTPSNKVTEKGKYVELRCDPISGHTALYWYRQSLGQGPEFLIYFQGTGAADDSGLPNDRFFAVRPEGSVSTLKIQRTERGDSAVYLCASSPGVGQKLFFGSGTQLSVL.

The chain joins TRBV15 to TRBJ1-2; the match to TRBD1 covers 11 bases. The V segment lost 1 base and the J segment 6 bases; nucleotides outside the gene matches: 10. The CDR3 contains 17 residues. Germline V gene sequence: CDR1 LNHNV, CDR2 YYDKDF (reference sequence). The CDR3 DNA reads as TGTGCCACCAGCAGAGGAGGACAGGGGGCTGGGAGGGATGGCTACACCTTC. Translation: CATSRGGQGAGRDGYTF.

V and J are TRBV27 and TRBJ1-1, with 7 bases lining up with TRBD1. The CDR3 is 14 residues long. Per the germline V gene, CDR1 is MNHEY and CDR2 is SMNVEV (reference sequence). V lost 7 bases to trimming and J lost 5 bases; unmatched junction nucleotides: 10. CDR3 sequence (DNA): TGTGCCAGCACCCTGCACACAGGGGAGACTGAAGCTTTCTTT. As protein: CASTLHTGETEAFF.

The V call is TRBV28, the J call TRBJ2-3, with D tentatively TRBD2 (5 bases). The CDR3 extends over 12 amino acids. The V gene lost 7 bases and the J gene lost 5 bases, with 10 bases spanning the gap. From germline, CDR1 is MDHEN and CDR2 SYDVKM. This CDR3 reads CASNRGQDTQYF. For the CDR3, the DNA is TGTGCCAGCAATAGAGGGCAAGATACGCAGTATTTT. The entire variable domain, with the rest obtained from reference TRBV28 and TRBJ2-3, is as follows: DVKVTQSSRYLVKRTGEKVFLECVQDMDHENMFWYRQDPGLGLRLIYFSYDVKMKEKGDIPEGYSVSREKKERFSLILESASTNQTSMYLCASNRGQDTQYFGPGTRLTVL.

The V and J genes are TRBV9 and TRBJ1-3; 8 nucleotides match TRBD1. Per germline, CDR1 SGDLS and CDR2 YYNGEE. After removal of 2 bases from V and 1 base from J, the junction contained 8 bases not matched to a gene. There are 17 residues in the CDR3. The CDR3 DNA reads as TGTGCCAGCAGCGTTTATGTCAGGGGGCTTTCTGGAAACACCATATATTTT. As protein: CASSVYVRGLSGNTIYF.

The chain joins TRBV5-1 to TRBJ1-4; tentatively, D is TRBD1 (6 bases). CDR1 and CDR2 from the germline V gene are SGHRS and YFSETQ. Trimming cost V 4 bases and J 6 bases, with 13 bases left between them. The CDR3 sequence is 14 residues long. CDR3 amino acids: CASSVGGVDEKLFF. CDR3 nucleotide sequence: TGCGCCAGCAGCGTAGGGGGAGTGGATGAAAAACTGTTTTTT.

The chain recombines TRBV15 with TRBJ1-2; D remains unclear. Trimming removed 3 bases at V and 2 bases at J, with 4 bases between. The CDR3 contains 12 residues. The germline CDR1 and CDR2 sequences are LNHNV and YYDKDF (reference sequence). The CDR3 sequence is CATSSGNYGYTF. CDR3 nucleotides: TGTGCCACCAGCAGCGGGAACTATGGCTACACCTTC.

The chain has TRBV2 and TRBJ1-4, with D tentatively TRBD1 (5 bases). The germline V gene encodes CDR1 SNHLY and CDR2 FYNNEI. The ends were cut back, 4 bases at V and 7 bases at J, with 13 bases in the middle. The CDR3 length is 14 residues. The CDR3 nucleotides read TGTGCCAGCAGTGGGGGGGATTTTGGTGAAAAACTGTTTTTT. Translated: CASSGGDFGEKLFF.

In this sample, this clone turned up a few times. This sequence joins TRBV7-9 and TRBJ2-1; D may be TRBD1 (5 bases). Per germline, CDR1 SEHNR and CDR2 FQNEAQ (reference sequence). With 2 bases removed from V and 4 bases from J, the gap between germline ends came to 6 bases. The CDR3 consists of 13 residues. The CDR3 nucleotides read TGTGCCAGCAGCTTACAGGGATACAATGAGCAGTTCTTC. Translating it yields CASSLQGYNEQFF.

The V and J genes are TRBV29-1 and TRBJ2-5, with TRBD2 matching 9 bases. J was trimmed by 2 bases and V by 6 bases; bases with no gene match: 4. Germline CDR1 is SQVTM and CDR2 is ANQGSEA. The CDR3 has 13 residues. The CDR3 reads CSVLLAGQETQYF. Here the CDR3 DNA reads TGCAGCGTCTTACTAGCGGGTCAAGAGACCCAGTACTTC. Full variable domain (missing parts from reference TRBV29-1 and TRBJ2-5): SAVISQKPSRDICQRGTSLTIQCQVDSQVTMMFWYRQQPGQSLTLIATANQGSEATYESGFVIDKFPISRPNLTFSTLTVSNMSPEDSSIYLCSVLLAGQETQYFGPGTRLLVL.

The chain recombines TRBV7-9 with TRBJ2-5; no definite D call. In germline, CDR1 is SEHNR, CDR2 FQNEAQ (reference sequence). The V end lost 3 bases, the J end lost 3 bases, and 5 bases lay between the germline ends. CDR3 size: 12 residues. The CDR3 region has the DNA TGTGCCAGCAGCTTCTCTGAAGAGACCCAGTACTTC. Translation: CASSFSEETQYF.

The J gene is TRBJ1-1, the V gene TRBV7-9, with 7 bases matching TRBD1. This CDR3 has 12 residues. Trimming at V came to 5 bases and at J to 5 bases, leaving 2 bases not matched to a gene. Germline CDR1 reads SEHNR; CDR2 reads FQNEAQ (reference sequence). CDR3 coding DNA: TGTGCCAGCAGCCCAGGGGGGACTGAAGCTTTCTTT. As protein: CASSPGGTEAFF.

J is TRBJ1-1 and V is TRBV21-1; TRBD1, the table's D call, was not compared with the DNA. TRBV21-1 is a pseudogene locus. The CDR3 is made up of 15 amino acids. As DNA, the CDR3 is TGTGCCAGCAGCAAAAAGGACAGGGGGAACACTGAAGCTTTCTTT. As protein: CASSKKDRGNTEAFF.

The rearrangement uses TRBV30 and TRBJ2-3; a possible D gene is TRBD2 (6 bases). CDR3 length: 13 amino acids. CDR1 is GTSNPN and CDR2 is SVGIG in the germline V gene (reference sequence). V gave up 5 bases and J gave up 2 bases, with 11 bases separating them. The CDR3 protein is CAWARDFTDTQYF. As DNA, the CDR3 is TGTGCCTGGGCCCGGGACTTCACAGATACGCAGTATTTT.

The chain combines TRBV5-1 with TRBJ2-5; possible D gene TRBD2, 5 bases. CDR1 and CDR2 from the germline V gene are SGHRS and YFSETQ. V gave up 7 bases and J gave up 5 bases, with 24 bases separating them. The CDR3 covers 16 residues. The CDR3 DNA sequence: TGCGCCAGCGGGATCACCGGGCTAGCAGGCTTGGAGACCCAGTACTTC. Protein: CASGITGLAGLETQYF. Filled out from reference TRBV5-1 and TRBJ2-5, the complete variable domain reads KAGVTQTPRYLIKTRGQQVTLSCSPISGHRSVSWYQQTPGQGLQFLFEYFSETQRNKGNFPGRFSGRQFSNSRSEMNVSTLELGDSALYLCASGITGLAGLETQYFGPGTRLLVL.

The rearrangement joins TRBV5-1 to TRBJ2-3, with D uncertain. The V end lost 0 bases, the J end lost 0 bases, and 11 bases lay between the germline ends. Germline values: CDR1 SGHRS, CDR2 YFSETQ. This CDR3 is 16 amino acids long. In DNA, the CDR3 is TGCGCCAGCAGCTTGGCCCGAGCTTCTAGCACAGATACGCAGTATTTT. As protein: CASSLARASSTDTQYF. The entire variable domain, with the rest obtained from reference TRBV5-1 and TRBJ2-3, is as follows: KAGVTQTPRYLIKTRGQQVTLSCSPISGHRSVSWYQQTPGQGLQFLFEYFSETQRNKGNFPGRFSGRQFSNSRSEMNVSTLELGDSALYLCASSLARASSTDTQYFGPGTRLTVL.

V and J are TRBV27 and TRBJ2-1, with 7 bases lining up with TRBD1. Unmatched junction bases numbered 14, after V lost 1 base and J lost 8 bases. This CDR3 has 17 amino acids. Germline V gene lookup returns CDR1 MNHEY and CDR2 SMNVEV (reference sequence). The CDR3 bases are TGTGCCAGCAGTTTATTCACGACAGGGCTTGGTTGGGATGAGCAGTTCTTC. Translating it yields CASSLFTTGLGWDEQFF.